This TCR beta chain was profiled in a study of blood T cell repertoires in COVID-19. Study at large: Donors in the United States, Italy and Spain gave samples during acute or convalescent COVID-19.

Only in-frame clones appear in the TCRdb table, and some are missing; sequencing was by immunoSEQ multiplex PCR. Of 100,000 to 150,000 clones listed, around 63% were seen once; the top ten hold 2% to 2.5%. The CDR3 spans 16 residues. V gave up 3 bases and J gave up 7 bases; unmatched junction bases: 10. Germline V gene lookup returns CDR1 LGHNT and CDR2 FRNRAP. This clonotype was obtained from a woman aged 70-85 years with acute or convalescent COVID-19. The sequencing input was peripheral blood. The V gene is TRBV12-5, the J gene TRBJ2-1; TRBD2 matches at 9 bases. Here the CDR3 reads CASGFKAGGFMNEQFF. CDR3 bases: TGTGCTAGTGGTTTTAAGGCGGGAGGGTTTATGAATGAGCAGTTCTTC. Filled out from reference TRBV12-5 and TRBJ2-1, the complete variable domain reads DARVTQTPRHKVTEMGQEVTMRCQPILGHNTVFWYRQTMMQGLELLAYFRNRAPLDDSGMPKDRFSAEMPDATLATLKIQPSEPRDSAVYFCASGFKAGGFMNEQFFGPGTRLTVL.